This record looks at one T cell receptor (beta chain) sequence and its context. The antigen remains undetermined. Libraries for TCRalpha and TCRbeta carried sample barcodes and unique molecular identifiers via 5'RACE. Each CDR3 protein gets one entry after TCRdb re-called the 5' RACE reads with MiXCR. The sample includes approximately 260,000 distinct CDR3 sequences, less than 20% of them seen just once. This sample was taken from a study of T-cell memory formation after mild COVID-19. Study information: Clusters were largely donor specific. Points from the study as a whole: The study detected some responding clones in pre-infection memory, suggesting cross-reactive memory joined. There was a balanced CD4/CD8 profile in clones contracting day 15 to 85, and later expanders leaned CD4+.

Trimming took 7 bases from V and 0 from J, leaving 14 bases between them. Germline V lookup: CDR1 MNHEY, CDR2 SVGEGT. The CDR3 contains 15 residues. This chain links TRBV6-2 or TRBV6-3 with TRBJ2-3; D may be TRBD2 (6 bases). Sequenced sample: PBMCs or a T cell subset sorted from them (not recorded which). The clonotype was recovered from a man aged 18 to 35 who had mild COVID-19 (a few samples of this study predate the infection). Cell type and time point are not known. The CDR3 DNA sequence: TGTGCCAGCAAACCTTATAGCGGAAGCACAGATACGCAGTATTTT. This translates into CASKPYSGSTDTQYF.